These 5 T cell receptor beta chains came from one sample sequenced in a study of CD8+ T cells in alopecia areata. RNA was isolated and reverse transcribed to cDNA, the sequencing template. Measured with immunoSEQ multiplex PCR; TCRdb has only the in-frame clones, and not every one. Of 150,000 to 200,000 clones in the sample, about three fifths were seen once. Treatment given: oral pan-JAK inhibitor, 5-10 mg twice daily. This sample comprised CD4+ T cells sorted from blood, obtained at week 24, from a patient treated with tofacitinib. Receptors were obtained from a human donor with alopecia areata.

This chain connects TRBV29-1 to TRBJ1-2, with D tentatively TRBD1 (5 bases). This CDR3 has 12 amino acids. Trimming stripped 2 bases from V and 6 bases from J, with 10 bases between. The germline gives CDR1 SQVTM, CDR2 ANQGSEA. CDR3 sequence: CSVESGSHGYTF. The CDR3 DNA reads TGCAGCGTTGAATCAGGGAGCCATGGCTACACCTTC. Combining the CDR3 with reference TRBV29-1 and TRBJ1-2 gives the whole variable domain SAVISQKPSRDICQRGTSLTIQCQVDSQVTMMFWYRQQPGQSLTLIATANQGSEATYESGFVIDKFPISRPNLTFSTLTVSNMSPEDSSIYLCSVESGSHGYTFGSGTRLTVV.

The CDR3 bases are TGTGCCAGCAGTCCAGCCTACGAGCAGTACTTC. It is translated as CASSPAYEQYF. The rearrangement joins TRBV2 to TRBJ2-7; D is undetermined. The CDR3 length is 11 residues. CDR1 and CDR2 from the germline V gene are SNHLY and FYNNEI. Trimming removed 5 bases from V and 2 bases from J, with 4 bases in between.

The chain recombines TRBV7-2 with TRBJ2-7; D uncertain. This CDR3 spans 13 amino acids. CDR1 SGHTA and CDR2 FQGNSA come from the germline V gene. Trimming left V 5 bases short and J 3 bases short, with 11 bases between. CDR3 sequence: CASSPMGFYEQYF. CDR3 coding DNA: TGTGCCAGCAGCCCCATGGGGTTCTACGAGCAGTACTTC.

The gene calls are TRBV6-5 and TRBJ2-3, with D possibly matching TRBD2 (6 bases). Germline V gene data show CDR1 as MNHEY and CDR2 as SVGAGI. This CDR3 is built from 14 residues. The V and J ends lost 0 bases and 4 bases respectively, with 8 bases between them. The CDR3 region has the DNA TGTGCCAGCAGTTACTCGGGGACTTCAGATACGCAGTATTTT. It translates to CASSYSGTSDTQYF.

The chain employs TRBV5-4 and TRBJ2-1, with D hard to call. Germline loops: CDR1 SGHNT, CDR2 YYREEE (reference sequence). The CDR3 loop spans 11 amino acids. The V end lost 1 base, the J end lost 7 bases, and 3 bases lay between the germline ends. The CDR3 loop is CASSLLNEQFF. The CDR3 nucleotides are TGTGCCAGCAGCTTGCTGAATGAGCAGTTCTTC.